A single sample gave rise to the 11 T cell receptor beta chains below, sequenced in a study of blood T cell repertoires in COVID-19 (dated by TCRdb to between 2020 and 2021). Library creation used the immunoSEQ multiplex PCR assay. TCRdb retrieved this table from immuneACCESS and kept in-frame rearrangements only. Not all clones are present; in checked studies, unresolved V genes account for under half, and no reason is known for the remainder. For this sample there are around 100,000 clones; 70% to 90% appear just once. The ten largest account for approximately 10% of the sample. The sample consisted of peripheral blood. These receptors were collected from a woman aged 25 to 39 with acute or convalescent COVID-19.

CDR3 residues: CASSLGHLYEQYF. The CDR3 DNA follows: TGTGCCAGCAGCCTGGGACACCTCTACGAGCAGTACTTC. The gene calls are TRBV7-3 and TRBJ2-7, with D possibly being TRBD1 (6 bases). V was pared by 5 bases and J by 3 bases, with 11 bases between. Germline V gives CDR1 SGHTA, CDR2 FQGTGA. This CDR3 is built from 13 residues.

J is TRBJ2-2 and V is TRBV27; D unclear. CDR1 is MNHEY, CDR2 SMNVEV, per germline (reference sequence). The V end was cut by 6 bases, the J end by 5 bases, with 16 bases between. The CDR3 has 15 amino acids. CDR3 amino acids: CASSLGNWLTGELFF. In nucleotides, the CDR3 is TGTGCCAGCAGCCTAGGAAATTGGTTAACCGGGGAGCTGTTTTTT.

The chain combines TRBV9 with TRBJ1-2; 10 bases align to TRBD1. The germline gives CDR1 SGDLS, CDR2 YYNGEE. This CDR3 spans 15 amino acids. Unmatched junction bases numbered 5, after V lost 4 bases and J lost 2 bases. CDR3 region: CASSPRTGGNYGYTF. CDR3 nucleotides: TGTGCCAGCAGCCCCAGGACAGGGGGAAACTATGGCTACACCTTC.

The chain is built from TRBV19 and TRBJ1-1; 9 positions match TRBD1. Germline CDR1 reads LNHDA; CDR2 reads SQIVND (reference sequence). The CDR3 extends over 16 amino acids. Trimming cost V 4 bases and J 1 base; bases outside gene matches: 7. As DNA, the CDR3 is TGTGCCAGTAGTAATAGGGGGGACAGGGAGAACACTGAAGCTTTCTTT. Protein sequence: CASSNRGDRENTEAFF.

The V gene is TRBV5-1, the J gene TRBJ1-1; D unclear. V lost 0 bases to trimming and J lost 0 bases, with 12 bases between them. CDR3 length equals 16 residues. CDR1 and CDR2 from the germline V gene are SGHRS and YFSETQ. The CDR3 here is CASSLEGTAMNTEAFF. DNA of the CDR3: TGCGCCAGCAGCTTGGAAGGAACAGCTATGAACACTGAAGCTTTCTTT.

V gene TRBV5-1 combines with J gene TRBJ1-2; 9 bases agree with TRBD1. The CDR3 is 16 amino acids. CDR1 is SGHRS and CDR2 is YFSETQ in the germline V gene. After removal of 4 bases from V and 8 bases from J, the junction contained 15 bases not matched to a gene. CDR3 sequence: CASSSSGTGWVEGYTF. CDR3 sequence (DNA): TGCGCCAGCAGCAGTTCCGGGACAGGGTGGGTGGAAGGCTACACCTTC. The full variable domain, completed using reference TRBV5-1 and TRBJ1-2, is KAGVTQTPRYLIKTRGQQVTLSCSPISGHRSVSWYQQTPGQGLQFLFEYFSETQRNKGNFPGRFSGRQFSNSRSEMNVSTLELGDSALYLCASSSSGTGWVEGYTFGSGTRLTVV.

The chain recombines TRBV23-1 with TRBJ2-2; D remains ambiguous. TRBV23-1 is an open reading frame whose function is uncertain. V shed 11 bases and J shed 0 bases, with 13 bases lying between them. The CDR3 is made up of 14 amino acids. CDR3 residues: CACPMGPNTGELFF. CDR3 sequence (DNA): TGCGCCTGCCCCATGGGCCCGAACACCGGGGAGCTGTTTTTT.

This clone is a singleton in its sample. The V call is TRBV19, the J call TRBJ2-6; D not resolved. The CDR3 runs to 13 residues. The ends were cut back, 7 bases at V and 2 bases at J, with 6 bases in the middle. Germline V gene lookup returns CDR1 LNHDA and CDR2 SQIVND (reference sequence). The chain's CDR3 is CASTSTGANVLTF. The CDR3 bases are TGTGCCAGTACGAGTACTGGGGCCAACGTCCTGACTTTC.

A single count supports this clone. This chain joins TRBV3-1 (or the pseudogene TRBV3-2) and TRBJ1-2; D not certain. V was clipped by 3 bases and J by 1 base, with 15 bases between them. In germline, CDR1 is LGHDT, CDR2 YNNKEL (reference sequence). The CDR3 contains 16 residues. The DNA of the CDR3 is TGTGCCAGCAGCCAGGATCAGTCGGAGATTAACTATGGCTACACCTTC. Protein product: CASSQDQSEINYGYTF.

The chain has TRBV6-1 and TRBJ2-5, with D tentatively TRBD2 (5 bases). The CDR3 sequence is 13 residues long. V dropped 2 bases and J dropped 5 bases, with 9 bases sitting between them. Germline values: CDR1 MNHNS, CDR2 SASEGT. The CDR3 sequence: CASSEIRGETQYF. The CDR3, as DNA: TGTGCCAGCAGTGAAATCCGCGGGGAGACCCAGTACTTC.

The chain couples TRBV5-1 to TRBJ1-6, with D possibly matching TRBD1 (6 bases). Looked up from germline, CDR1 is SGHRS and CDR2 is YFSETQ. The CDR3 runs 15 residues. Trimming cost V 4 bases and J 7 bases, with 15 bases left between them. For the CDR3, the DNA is TGCGCCAGCAGCCCGGAAGGACAGAAGAATTCACCCCTCCACTTT. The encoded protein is CASSPEGQKNSPLHF.